A single sample is the source of the 4 T cell receptor beta chains below, sequenced in a study of T-cell reconstitution after alpha-beta-depleted transplantation in children (dated by TCRdb to about 2016). The sample's treatment or condition label is to be understood as: allogeneic hematopoietic cell transplantation with graft depleted of TCRalphabeta T cells and CD19 B cells. The method was PCR. For sequencing, an Illumina HiSeq 2500 was employed. TCR library preparation used molecular barcoding, with unique molecular identifiers applied to normalize quantification of the TCRbeta repertoire. The public reads were reanalyzed by TCRdb: fastp trimming at Q25, MiXCR alignment, in-frame beta chains only. CDR3 protein duplicates are merged, each entry listing the most common genes and DNA. For this sample there are approximately 270,000 distinct CDR3 sequences; roughly a quarter appear just once. The ten largest account for about 4.8% of the sample.

Here the sequenced sample was PBMCs, mostly from graft donor cells, taken 360 days after TCRalphabeta/CD19-depleted stem cell transplant. The receptors originated from a female patient between 2 and 10 years old who had a stem cell transplant for congenital amegakaryocytic thrombocytopenia, so the T cells may come from the graft donor.

This clonotype was seen once. The gene calls are TRBV3-1 and TRBJ2-5; possibly TRBD1 or TRBD2 for D (5 bases each). The CDR3 loop spans 15 amino acids. V lost 4 bases to trimming and J lost 5 bases, with 17 bases between them. The germline V gene encodes CDR1 LGHDT and CDR2 YNNKEL (reference sequence). CDR3 in amino acids: CASSPMERGRETQYF. DNA of the CDR3: TGTGCCAGCAGCCCCATGGAGAGGGGACGGGAGACCCAGTACTTC.

The rearrangement links TRBV12-3 or TRBV12-4 to TRBJ1-1; D is perhaps TRBD1 (6 bases). V lost 6 bases to trimming and J lost 5 bases, with 16 bases between them. The CDR3 is made up of 14 amino acids. The CDR3 DNA is TGTGCCAGCAGCCTTACAGGGTTGGGGACTGAAGCTTTCTTT. Its translation: CASSLTGLGTEAFF.

A few counts support this clonotype. CDR3 region: CSARDHEGRGLISKYPWNTEAFF. The CDR3 coding sequence is TGCAGTGCTAGAGATCATGAGGGGAGGGGGTTGATTAGTAAGTACCCTTGGAACACTGAAGCTTTCTTT. The J gene is TRBJ1-1, the V gene TRBV20-1; possibly TRBD1 for D (6 bases). Trimming left V 0 bases short and J 1 base short, with 36 bases between. The CDR3 extends over 23 amino acids. The germline gives CDR1 DFQATT, CDR2 SNEGSKA (reference sequence).

The rearrangement joins TRBV7-2 to TRBJ2-7; 10 bases fit TRBD1. Germline V gene data show CDR1 as SGHTA and CDR2 as FQGNSA. Unmatched junction bases numbered 6, after V lost 5 bases and J lost 5 bases. The CDR3 covers 14 residues. The CDR3 region is CASSPGTGAHEQYF. In DNA form, the CDR3 reads TGTGCCAGCAGCCCCGGGACAGGGGCCCACGAGCAGTACTTC.